These T cell receptor beta chains were read from a single sample in a study of blood T cell repertoires in COVID-19. TCRdb keeps only in-frame clones here, not all; method: immunoSEQ multiplex PCR. The sample holds about 260,000 clones, about 85% seen once. Source material: peripheral blood. Source of these receptors: a human donor in a cohort sampled during active COVID-19. Both conserved end residues are part of each CDR3. A D gene is named only where the DNA matches it firmly. Where a row states a size, it is once, few, many or the class of an expanded clone; other rows omit it.

TRBD1,TRBV4-2,TRBJ1-3,-,CASSQANYQGVGGNTIYF,TGTGCCAGCAGCCAAGCCAATTATCAGGGGGTAGGTGGAAACACCATATATTTT
TRBD2,TRBV6-4,TRBJ2-7,-,CASSDHTGLAGTYEQYF,TGTGCCAGCAGTGACCATACAGGGCTAGCGGGGACCTACGAGCAGTACTTC
TRBD1,TRBV11-2,TRBJ1-5,-,CASSRQGGGYSNQPQHF,TGTGCCAGCAGCCGCCAGGGGGGTGGGTATAGCAATCAGCCCCAGCATTTT
-,TRBV27,TRBJ1-4,-,CASSFLAATNEKLFF,TGTGCCAGCAGTTTTTTGGCCGCAACTAATGAAAAACTGTTTTTT
-,TRBV7-8,TRBJ1-5,-,CASSSGTNQPQHF,TGTGCCAGCAGCTCCGGGACAAATCAGCCCCAGCATTTT
-,TRBV19,TRBJ2-3,-,CASSIAGTDTQYF,TGTGCCAGTAGTATAGCGGGTACAGATACGCAGTATTTT
TRBD2,TRBV10-2,TRBJ2-7,-,CASSLGTRGSYEQYF,TGCGCCAGCAGCCTCGGGACTAGGGGATCCTACGAGCAGTACTTC
-,TRBV7-6,TRBJ1-2,-,CASSPSTAAYGYTF,TGTGCCAGCAGCCCCTCGACAGCCGCCTATGGCTACACCTTC
TRBD2,TRBV7-2,TRBJ2-1,-,CASRPLGGRIGNEQFF,TGTGCCAGCAGACCCCTAGGCGGGAGGATAGGCAATGAGCAGTTCTTC
-,TRBV6-5,TRBJ2-2,-,CASKRGLATGGELFF,TGTGCCAGCAAGAGAGGGTTAGCTACGGGCGGGGAGCTGTTTTTT
-,TRBV28,TRBJ1-5,-,CASSFTLTGQPQHF,TGTGCCAGCAGTTTTACCCTAACGGGGCAGCCCCAGCATTTT
-,TRBV7-9,TRBJ1-1,-,CASSLQREAFF,TGTGCCAGCAGCCTTCAGAGGGAAGCTTTCTTT
TRBD2,TRBV9,TRBJ2-7,-,CASSVTGTSGYGQYF,TGTGCCAGCAGCGTAACCGGGACTAGCGGTTACGGGCAGTACTTC
-,TRBV30,TRBJ2-1,once,CAWRNRFTYNEQFF,TGTGCCTGGAGGAACAGGTTTACCTACAATGAGCAGTTCTTC
TRBD2,TRBV11-2,TRBJ2-3,-,CASSLGTIGGTDTQYF,TGTGCCAGCAGCTTGGGGACTATAGGAGGCACAGATACGCAGTATTTT
-,TRBV5-1,TRBJ2-3,-,CASIPGVGITDTQYF,TGCGCCAGCATTCCAGGGGTGGGGATAACAGATACGCAGTATTTT
-,TRBV28,TRBJ2-2,many,CASSLGLARTGELFF,TGTGCCAGCAGTTTAGGTCTAGCGCGTACCGGGGAGCTGTTTTTT
TRBD1,TRBV10-1,TRBJ1-1,once,CASSEGQGLAEAFF,TGCGCCAGCAGTGAGGGACAGGGGCTCGCTGAAGCTTTCTTT
TRBD1,TRBV30,TRBJ1-3,-,CAWRGQGAGNTIYF,TGTGCCTGGAGGGGGCAGGGGGCTGGAAACACCATATATTTT
TRBD1,TRBV6-1,TRBJ1-1,-,CASRPQGSGTEAFF,TGTGCCAGCAGACCACAGGGGTCGGGCACTGAAGCTTTCTTT
TRBD2,TRBV16,TRBJ2-1,-,CASSRLASGSSYNEQFF,TGTGCCAGCAGCCGCCTGGCTAGCGGGAGCTCCTACAATGAGCAGTTCTTC
TRBD1,TRBV4-2,TRBJ2-7,few,CASSQTGTGYYEQYF,TGTGCCAGCAGCCAGACCGGGACAGGGTACTACGAGCAGTACTTC
TRBD2,TRBV18,TRBJ2-1,-,CASSPASGPSNEQFF,TGTGCCAGCTCACCGGCTAGCGGGCCGAGCAATGAGCAGTTCTTC
TRBD2,TRBV5-1,TRBJ2-1,few,CASSLVAGGFNEQFF,TGCGCCAGCAGCTTGGTGGCGGGAGGTTTCAATGAGCAGTTCTTC
-,TRBV3-1/TRBV3-2,TRBJ2-5,-,CASTCAGQETQYF,TGTGCCAGCACCTGTGCGGGACAAGAGACCCAGTACTTC
TRBD2,TRBV29-1,TRBJ2-1,-,CSVEDRSGRSWEQFF,TGCAGCGTTGAAGATCGAAGCGGGAGGTCATGGGAGCAGTTCTTC
TRBD2,TRBV28,TRBJ2-1,-,CASSLYLAGYNEQFF,TGTGCCAGCAGTCTTTACCTAGCGGGCTACAATGAGCAGTTCTTC